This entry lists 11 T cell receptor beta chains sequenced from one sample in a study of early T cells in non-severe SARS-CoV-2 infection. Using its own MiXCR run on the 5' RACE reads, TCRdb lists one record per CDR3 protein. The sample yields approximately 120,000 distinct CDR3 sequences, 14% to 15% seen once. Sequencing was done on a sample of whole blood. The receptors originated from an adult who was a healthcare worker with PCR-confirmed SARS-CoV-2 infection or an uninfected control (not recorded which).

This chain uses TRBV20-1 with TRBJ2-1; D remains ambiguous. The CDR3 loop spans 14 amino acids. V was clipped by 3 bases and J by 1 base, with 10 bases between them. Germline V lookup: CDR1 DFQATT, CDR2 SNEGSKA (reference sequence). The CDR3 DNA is TGCAGTGCTAGCGACCGAGTATCCTACAATGAGCAGTTCTTC. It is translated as CSASDRVSYNEQFF.

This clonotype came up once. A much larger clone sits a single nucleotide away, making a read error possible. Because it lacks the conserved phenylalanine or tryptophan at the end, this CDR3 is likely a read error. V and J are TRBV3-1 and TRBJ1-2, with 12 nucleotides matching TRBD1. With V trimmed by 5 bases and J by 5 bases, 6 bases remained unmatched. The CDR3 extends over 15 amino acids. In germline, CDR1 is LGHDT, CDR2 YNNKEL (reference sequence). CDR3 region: CASSRGQGANYGYTS. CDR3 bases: TGTGCCAGCAGCAGGGGACAGGGGGCGAATTATGGCTACACCTCC.

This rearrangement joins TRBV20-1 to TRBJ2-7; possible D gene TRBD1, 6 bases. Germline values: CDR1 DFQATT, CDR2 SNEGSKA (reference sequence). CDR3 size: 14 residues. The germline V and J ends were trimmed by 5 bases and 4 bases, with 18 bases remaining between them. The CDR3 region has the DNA TGCAGTGCTGTACAGGGTATCTTTGGGTACGAGCAGTACTTC. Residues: CSAVQGIFGYEQYF.

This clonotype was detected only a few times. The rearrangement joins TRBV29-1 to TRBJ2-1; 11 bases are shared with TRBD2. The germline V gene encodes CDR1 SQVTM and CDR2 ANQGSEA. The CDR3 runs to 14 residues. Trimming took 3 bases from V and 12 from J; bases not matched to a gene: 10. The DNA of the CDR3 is TGCAGCGTTGACCCTAGCGGGGGGTCGGTGTCGCAGTTCTTC. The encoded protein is CSVDPSGGSVSQFF.

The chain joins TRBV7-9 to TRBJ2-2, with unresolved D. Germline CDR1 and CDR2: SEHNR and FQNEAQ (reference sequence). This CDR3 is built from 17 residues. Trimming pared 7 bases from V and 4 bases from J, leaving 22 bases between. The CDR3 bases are TGTGCCAGCATCGATCCCAGCCCGCGGCTCTTCACCGGGGAGCTGTTTTTT. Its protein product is CASIDPSPRLFTGELFF. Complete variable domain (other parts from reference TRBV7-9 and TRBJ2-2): DTGVSQNPRHKITKRGQNVTFRCDPISEHNRLYWYRQTLGQGPEFLTYFQNEAQLEKSRLLSDRFSAERPKGSFSTLEIQRTEQGDSAMYLCASIDPSPRLFTGELFFGEGSRLTVL.

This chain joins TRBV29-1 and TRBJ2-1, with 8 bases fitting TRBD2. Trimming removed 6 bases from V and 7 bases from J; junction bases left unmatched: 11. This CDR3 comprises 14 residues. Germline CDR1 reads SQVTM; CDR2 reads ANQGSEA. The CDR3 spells CSVERGREKNEQFF. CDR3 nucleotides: TGCAGCGTAGAGCGGGGGAGGGAAAAAAATGAGCAGTTCTTC.

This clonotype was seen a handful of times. Here the CDR3 reads CASSPSFGTYEQYF. For the CDR3, the DNA is TGCGCCAGCAGCCCCTCCTTCGGGACCTACGAGCAGTACTTC. This chain connects TRBV4-1 to TRBJ2-7; D may be TRBD2 (5 bases). Trimming stripped 4 bases from V and 2 bases from J, with 12 bases between. CDR3 length: 14 amino acids. Per germline, CDR1 MGHRA and CDR2 YSYEKL.

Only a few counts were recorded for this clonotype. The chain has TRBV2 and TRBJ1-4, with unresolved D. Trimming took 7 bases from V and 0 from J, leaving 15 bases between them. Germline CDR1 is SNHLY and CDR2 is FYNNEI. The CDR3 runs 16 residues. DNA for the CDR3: TGTGCCAGCATGGGTCGTGGAGCAACAACTAATGAAAAACTGTTTTTT. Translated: CASMGRGATTNEKLFF.

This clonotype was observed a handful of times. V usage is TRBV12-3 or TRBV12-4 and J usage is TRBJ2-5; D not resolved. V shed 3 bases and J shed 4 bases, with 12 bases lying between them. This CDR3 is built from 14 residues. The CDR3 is CASSFLSNRETQYF. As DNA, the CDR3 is TGTGCCAGCAGTTTTCTCAGTAACCGAGAGACCCAGTACTTC.

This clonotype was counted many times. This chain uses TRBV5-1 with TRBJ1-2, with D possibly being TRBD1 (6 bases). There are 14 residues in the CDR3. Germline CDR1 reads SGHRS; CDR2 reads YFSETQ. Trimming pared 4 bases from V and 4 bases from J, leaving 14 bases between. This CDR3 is CASSADGTSYGYTF. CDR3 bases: TGCGCCAGCAGCGCGGACGGGACATCCTATGGCTACACCTTC.

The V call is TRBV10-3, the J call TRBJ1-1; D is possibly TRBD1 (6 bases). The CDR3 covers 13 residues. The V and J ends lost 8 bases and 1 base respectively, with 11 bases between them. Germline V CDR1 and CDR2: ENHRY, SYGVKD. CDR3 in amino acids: CAISRTENTEAFF. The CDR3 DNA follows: TGTGCCATCTCCAGGACAGAGAACACTGAAGCTTTCTTT.